The 2 T cell receptor beta chains reported below all come from one sample, sequenced in a study of cytomegalovirus exposure and HLA in healthy donors. Using immunoSEQ multiplex PCR, the repertoire was profiled, and TCRdb retains in-frame clones only, with some absent. This table has hundreds of thousands of clones, roughly 83% appearing once. The sample taken for sequencing was PBMCs. Source of these receptors: a woman under 40 in good health and CMV-seropositive.

The chain uses TRBV29-1 and TRBJ2-1; D remains unclear. CDR3 length: 10 residues. Germline CDR1 SQVTM, CDR2 ANQGSEA. V lost 4 bases to trimming and J lost 9 bases, with 7 bases between them. Here the CDR3 DNA reads TGCAGCGTTGTGGGCCCTGAGCAGTTCTTC. Amino acids: CSVVGPEQFF.

The chain uses TRBV9 and TRBJ2-7; 8 bases match TRBD2. The CDR3 extends over 16 amino acids. J gave up 4 bases and V 2 bases, and 11 bases lay outside the gene matches. Germline V gene data show CDR1 as SGDLS and CDR2 as YYNGEE. This chain's CDR3 is CASSVRGLAGTYEQYF. The CDR3 DNA reads TGTGCCAGCAGCGTTAGAGGACTAGCAGGGACGTACGAGCAGTACTTC.